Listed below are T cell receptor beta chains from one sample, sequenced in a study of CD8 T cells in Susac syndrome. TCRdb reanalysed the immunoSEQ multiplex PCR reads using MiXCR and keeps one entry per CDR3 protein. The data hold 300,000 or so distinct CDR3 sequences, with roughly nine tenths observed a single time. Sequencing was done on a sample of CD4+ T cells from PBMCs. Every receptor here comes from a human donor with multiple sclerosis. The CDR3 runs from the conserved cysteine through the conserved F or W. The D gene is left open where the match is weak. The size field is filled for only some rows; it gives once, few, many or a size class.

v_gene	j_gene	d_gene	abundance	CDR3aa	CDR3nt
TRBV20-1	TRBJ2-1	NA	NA	CSASLGVYNEQLF	TGCAGTGCCTCACTAGGGGTATACAATGAGCAGCTCTTC
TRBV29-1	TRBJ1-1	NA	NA	CSVEGSANTEAFF	TGCAGCGTTGAAGGATCAGCGAACACTGAAGCTTTCTTT
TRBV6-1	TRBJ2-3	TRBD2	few	CASALAGGTDTQYF	TGTGCCAGTGCCCTAGCGGGGGGTACAGATACGCAGTATTTT
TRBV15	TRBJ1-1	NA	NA	CATSREEKGSEAFF	TGTGCCACCAGCAGAGAGGAGAAGGGTAGTGAAGCTTTCTTT
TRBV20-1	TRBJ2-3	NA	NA	CSAWATGADTQYF	TGCAGTGCTTGGGCTACCGGCGCAGATACGCAGTATTTT
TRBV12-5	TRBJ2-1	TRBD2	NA	CASGLGLAGYNEQFF	TGTGCTAGTGGTTTGGGACTAGCGGGGTACAATGAGCAGTTCTTC
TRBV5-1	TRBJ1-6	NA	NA	CASSLFSGQYNSPLHF	TGCGCCAGCAGCTTGTTTTCGGGTCAGTACAATTCACCCCTCCACTTT
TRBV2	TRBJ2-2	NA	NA	CASGPLSTGELFF	TGTGCCAGCGGCCCCCTTAGCACCGGGGAGCTGTTTTTT
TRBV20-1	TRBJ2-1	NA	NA	CSVRGISGSYNEQFF	TGCAGTGTCCGGGGTATATCCGGGTCTTACAATGAGCAGTTCTTC
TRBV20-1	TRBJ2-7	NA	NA	CSARDENRGEQYF	TGCAGTGCTAGAGATGAGAACCGGGGGGAGCAGTACTTC
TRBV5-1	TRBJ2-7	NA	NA	CASSLGYTGRGPSYEQYF	TGCGCCAGCAGCCTTGGGTACACGGGCAGGGGTCCATCCTACGAGCAGTACTTC
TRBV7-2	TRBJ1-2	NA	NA	CASSLVLRGAHYGYTF	TGTGCCAGCAGCTTAGTTCTGCGGGGCGCCCACTATGGCTACACCTTC
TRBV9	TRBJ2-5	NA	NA	CASSVGGPQETQYF	TGTGCCAGCAGCGTAGGCGGTCCGCAAGAGACCCAGTACTTC
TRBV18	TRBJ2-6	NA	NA	CASSAETGPVSGANVLTF	TGTGCCAGCTCCGCGGAAACAGGGCCCGTCTCTGGGGCCAACGTCCTGACTTTC
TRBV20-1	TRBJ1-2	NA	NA	CSAAPPGGAYGYTF	TGCAGTGCCGCACCGCCGGGGGGCGCCTATGGCTACACCTTC
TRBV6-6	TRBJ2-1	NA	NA	CASSYLPRGEQFF	TGTGCCAGCAGTTACCTCCCGAGGGGTGAGCAGTTCTTC
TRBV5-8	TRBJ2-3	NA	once	CASSLTTGSRAVADTQYF	TGTGCCAGCAGCTTGACTACCGGGAGCAGGGCAGTGGCAGATACGCAGTATTTT
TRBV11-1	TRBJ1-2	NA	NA	CASSPIMGYLTRTNYGYAF	TGTGCCAGCAGCCCGATCATGGGGTATCTCACGCGGACTAACTATGGCTACGCCTTC
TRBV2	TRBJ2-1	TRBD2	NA	CASTPLAGGYNEQFF	TGTGCCAGCACCCCACTAGCGGGAGGCTACAATGAGCAGTTCTTC
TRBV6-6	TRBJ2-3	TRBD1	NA	CASSTGTGTDTQYF	TGTGCCAGCAGCACAGGGACAGGGACAGATACGCAGTATTTT
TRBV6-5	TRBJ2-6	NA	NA	CASSYYPGWGRQGANVLTF	TGTGCCAGCAGTTATTACCCGGGCTGGGGACGTCAAGGGGCCAACGTCCTGACTTTC
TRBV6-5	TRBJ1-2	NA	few	CASGQGQSYTF	TGTGCCAGCGGCCAAGGACAATCCTACACCTTC
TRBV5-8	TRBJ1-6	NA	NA	CASSKLTGTVYNSPLHF	TGTGCCAGCAGCAAATTAACCGGGACGGTCTATAATTCACCCCTCCACTTT
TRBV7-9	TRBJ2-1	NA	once	CASGRADRASYNEQFF	TGTGCCAGCGGAAGGGCTGATAGGGCTTCCTACAATGAGCAGTTCTTC
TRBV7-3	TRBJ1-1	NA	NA	CASSRGGAGNTEAFF	TGTGCCAGCAGCCGAGGCGGCGCGGGGAACACTGAAGCTTTCTTT
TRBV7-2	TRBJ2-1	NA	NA	CASSLAAGLYNEQFF	TGTGCCAGCAGCTTAGCTGCGGGGCTCTACAATGAGCAGTTCTTC
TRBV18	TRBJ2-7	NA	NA	CASSPQDTEQYF	TGTGCCAGCTCACCACAAGACACAGAGCAGTACTTC
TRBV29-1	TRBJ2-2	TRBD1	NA	CSADRGPTGELFF	TGCAGCGCTGACAGGGGGCCGACCGGGGAGCTGTTTTTT
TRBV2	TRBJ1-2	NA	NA	CASSGWRGGYTF	TGTGCCAGCAGTGGTTGGAGGGGTGGCTACACCTTC
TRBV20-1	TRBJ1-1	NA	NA	CSARKGLEAFF	TGCAGTGCCCGAAAAGGACTCGAAGCTTTCTTT
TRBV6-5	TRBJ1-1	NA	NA	CASLQNTEAFF	TGTGCCAGCCTACAGAACACTGAAGCTTTCTTT
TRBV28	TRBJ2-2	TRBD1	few	CASTGGNTGELFF	TGTGCCAGTACAGGGGGCAACACCGGGGAGCTGTTTTTT
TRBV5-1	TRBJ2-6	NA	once	CASSLDHLASGANVLTF	TGCGCCAGCAGCTTGGATCATCTGGCCTCTGGGGCCAACGTCCTGACTTTC
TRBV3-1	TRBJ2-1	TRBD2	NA	CASRRTSGRGLSYNEQFF	TGTGCCAGCAGGAGGACTAGCGGGAGGGGGCTCTCCTACAATGAGCAGTTCTTC
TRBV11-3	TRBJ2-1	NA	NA	CASSQGREEQFF	TGTGCCAGCAGTCAAGGACGGGAGGAGCAGTTCTTC
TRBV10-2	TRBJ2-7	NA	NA	CASKPRPSSGGGSEQYF	TGCGCCAGCAAGCCACGGCCTTCTAGCGGCGGGGGCTCCGAGCAGTACTTC
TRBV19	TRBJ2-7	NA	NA	CASSIAKSVAYEQYF	TGTGCCAGTAGTATAGCGAAGAGCGTTGCCTACGAGCAGTACTTC
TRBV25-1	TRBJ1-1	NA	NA	CASNIQTGGYTEAFF	TGTGCCAGCAATATCCAGACAGGAGGATACACTGAAGCTTTCTTT
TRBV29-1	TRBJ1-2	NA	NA	CSVEAGGGGYTF	TGCAGCGTCGAGGCGGGGGGGGGAGGCTACACCTTC
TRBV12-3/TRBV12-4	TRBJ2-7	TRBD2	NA	CASSLGSGGAVEQYF	TGTGCCAGCAGTTTAGGGAGCGGGGGGGCGGTCGAGCAGTACTTC
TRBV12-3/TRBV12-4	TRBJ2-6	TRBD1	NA	CAAGTGSGANVLTF	TGTGCCGCGGGGACAGGGTCTGGGGCCAACGTCCTGACTTTC
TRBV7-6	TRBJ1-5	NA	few	CASSRTGVGQPQHF	TGTGCCAGCAGCCGCACAGGCGTAGGGCAGCCCCAGCATTTT
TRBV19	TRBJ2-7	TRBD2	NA	CASSMISTSGGTSYEQYF	TGTGCCAGTAGTATGATCTCCACTAGCGGGGGAACCTCCTACGAGCAGTACTTC
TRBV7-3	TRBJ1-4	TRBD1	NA	CASSFDRVREKLFF	TGTGCCAGCAGCTTCGACAGGGTACGGGAAAAACTGTTTTTT
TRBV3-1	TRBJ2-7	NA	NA	CASSQYSVAGYEQYF	TGTGCCAGCAGCCAGTACTCAGTTGCAGGGTACGAGCAGTACTTC
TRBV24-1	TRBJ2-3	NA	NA	CATSDLGGEEGTDTQYF	TGTGCCACCAGTGATTTGGGGGGCGAAGAGGGCACAGATACGCAGTATTTT
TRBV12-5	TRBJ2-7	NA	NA	CASGLGLSYEQYF	TGTGCTAGTGGTTTAGGACTATCCTACGAGCAGTACTTC
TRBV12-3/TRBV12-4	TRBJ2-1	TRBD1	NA	CASSSQGVKVNEQFF	TGTGCCAGCAGTTCACAGGGGGTGAAGGTTAATGAGCAGTTCTTC
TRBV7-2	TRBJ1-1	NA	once	CASSFNSYTEAFF	TGTGCCAGCAGTTTTAACAGCTACACTGAAGCTTTCTTT
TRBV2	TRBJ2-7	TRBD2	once	CASSLAGVEQYF	TGTGCCAGCAGTTTAGCGGGAGTGGAGCAGTACTTC
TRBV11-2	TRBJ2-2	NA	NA	CASSLFGIRSGELFF	TGTGCCAGCAGCTTATTCGGGATCCGATCCGGGGAGCTGTTTTTT
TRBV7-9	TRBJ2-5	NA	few	CASSPTSGRETQYF	TGTGCCAGCAGCCCGACTAGTGGTCGTGAGACCCAGTACTTC